Following are 10 T cell receptor beta chains from one sample sequenced in a study of OX40 agonist ivuxolimab in advanced cancers. Clones were sequenced by immunoSEQ multiplex PCR, and TCRdb holds only the in-frame ones, with some missing. The sample carries around 70,000 clones, approximately 89% recorded once. The sequencing used CD4+ or CD8+ T cells sorted from blood, collected in a trial of the OX40 agonist ivuxolimab. The receptors stem from an adult with an advanced solid tumor such as melanoma, head and neck, liver or kidney cancer.

The CDR3 DNA follows: TGTGCCAGCAGCTTGGAGCCGGGGCGTAACTATGGCTACACCTTC. Translation: CASSLEPGRNYGYTF. The V call is TRBV5-5, the J call TRBJ1-2; tentatively, D is TRBD1 (5 bases). Germline loops: CDR1 SGHKS, CDR2 YYEKEE (reference sequence). The CDR3 runs to 15 residues. V lost 0 bases, J lost 1 base, and 10 bases lay in between.

V gene TRBV7-9 combines with J gene TRBJ2-3; 9 nucleotides match TRBD1. Germline CDR1 SEHNR, CDR2 FQNEAQ (reference sequence). The CDR3 contains 14 residues. Trimming took 3 bases from V and 6 from J; bases not matched to a gene: 4. The DNA for the CDR3 is TGTGCCAGCAGCTTGGGGACAGGGACGGATACGCAGTATTTT. Amino acid sequence: CASSLGTGTDTQYF.

CDR3 nucleotides: TGTGCCAGCAGCTTGGGAGGCGGCTCCTACAATGAGCAGTTCTTC. Its protein product is CASSLGGGSYNEQFF. The chain combines TRBV5-4 with TRBJ2-1; no reliable D call. Per the germline V gene, CDR1 is SGHNT and CDR2 is YYREEE (reference sequence). With 0 bases removed from V and 0 bases from J, the gap between germline ends came to 7 bases. CDR3 length: 15 residues. Looking up the rest from reference TRBV5-4 and TRBJ2-1 gives the full variable domain: ETGVTQSPTHLIKTRGQQVTLRCSSQSGHNTVSWYQQALGQGPQFIFQYYREEENGRGNFPPRFSGLQFPNYSSELNVNALELDDSALYLCASSLGGGSYNEQFFGPGTRLTVL.

This clone appeared a few times. V is TRBV10-2 and J is TRBJ1-3; TRBD1 matches 8 bases. With V trimmed by 8 bases and J by 0 bases, 3 bases remained unmatched. There are 14 residues in the CDR3. Germline V gene data show CDR1 as WSHSY and CDR2 as SAAADI. CDR3 region: CASLTGGSGNTIYF. The DNA of the CDR3 is TGCGCCAGCCTTACAGGGGGCTCTGGAAACACCATATATTTT.

The sample holds one count of this clone. The rearrangement links TRBV11-2 to TRBJ2-6; no clear D. CDR3 length: 14 residues. Germline V gene data show CDR1 as SGHAT and CDR2 as FQNNGV. V was clipped by 5 bases and J by 0 bases, with 5 bases between them. The CDR3 loop reads CASSLSSGANVLTF. The CDR3 DNA reads TGTGCCAGCAGCCTGTCCTCTGGGGCCAACGTCCTGACTTTC. Filled out from reference TRBV11-2 and TRBJ2-6, the complete variable domain reads EAGVAQSPRYKIIEKRQSVAFWCNPISGHATLYWYQQILGQGPKLLIQFQNNGVVDDSQLPKDRFSAERLKGVDSTLKIQPAKLEDSAVYLCASSLSSGANVLTFGAGSRLTVL.

The chain is built from TRBV5-6 and TRBJ1-1; D unclear. Germline-derived CDR1 and CDR2 are SGHDT and YYEEEE. The length of the CDR3 is 12 residues. The V end was cut by 4 bases, the J end by 4 bases, with 8 bases between. The CDR3 reads CASSIGSTEAFF. The DNA of the CDR3 is TGTGCCAGCAGCATAGGTAGCACTGAAGCTTTCTTT.

On this clone: At the DNA level, this CDR3 is encoded by other sequences in the same sample as well. The chain joins TRBV5-1 to TRBJ2-5; D is perhaps TRBD1 or TRBD2 (6 bases each). The CDR3 is 14 residues long. Germline lookup yields CDR1 SGHRS and CDR2 YFSETQ. V lost 0 bases and J 3 bases, leaving 9 bases between the germline ends. The CDR3 sequence: CASSLAGGEETQYF. In nucleotides, the CDR3 is TGCGCCAGCAGCTTGGCCGGGGGCGAAGAGACCCAGTACTTC.

The rearrangement joins TRBV11-2 to TRBJ2-7, with D hard to call. V was shortened by 0 bases and J by 5 bases, with 11 bases between the two germline ends. Germline CDR1 and CDR2: SGHAT and FQNNGV. The CDR3 runs to 14 residues. The CDR3 loop is CASSLDSGSHEQYF. DNA of the CDR3: TGTGCCAGCAGCTTAGATAGTGGGTCGCACGAGCAGTACTTC.

The gene calls are TRBV6-5 and TRBJ1-2; tentative D call: TRBD1 (6 bases). CDR3 length: 14 residues. Germline V lookup: CDR1 MNHEY, CDR2 SVGAGI. Between the trimmed V and J ends, which lost 0 bases and 8 bases, there was a span of 13 bases. The CDR3 DNA reads TGTGCCAGCAGTTACTCGTCAGGGGCGAAAGGCTACACCTTC. Translated, it gives CASSYSSGAKGYTF.

The chain joins TRBV5-6 to TRBJ1-2; D remains ambiguous. In germline, CDR1 is SGHDT, CDR2 YYEEEE. The CDR3 spans 14 residues. V dropped 0 bases and J dropped 3 bases, with 9 bases sitting between them. CDR3 nucleotides: TGTGCCAGCAGCTTGGTTGGACGGGACTATGGCTACACCTTC. It is translated as CASSLVGRDYGYTF.